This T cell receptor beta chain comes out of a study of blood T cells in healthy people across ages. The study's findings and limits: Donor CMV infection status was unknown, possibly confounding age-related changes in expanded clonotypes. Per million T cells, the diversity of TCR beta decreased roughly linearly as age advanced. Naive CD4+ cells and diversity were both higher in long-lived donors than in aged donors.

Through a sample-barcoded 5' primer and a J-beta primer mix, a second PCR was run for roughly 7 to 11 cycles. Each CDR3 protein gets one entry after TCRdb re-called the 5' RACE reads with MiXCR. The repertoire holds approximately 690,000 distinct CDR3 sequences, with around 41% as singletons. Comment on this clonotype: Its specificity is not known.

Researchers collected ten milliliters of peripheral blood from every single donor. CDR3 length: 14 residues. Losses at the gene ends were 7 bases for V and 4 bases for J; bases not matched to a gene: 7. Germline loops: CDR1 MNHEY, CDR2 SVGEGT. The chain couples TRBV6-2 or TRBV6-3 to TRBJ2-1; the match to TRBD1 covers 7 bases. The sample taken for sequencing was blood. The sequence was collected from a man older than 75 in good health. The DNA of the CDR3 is TGTGCCAGCACTCCTGGGACAGCTTACAATGAGCAGTTCTTC. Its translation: CASTPGTAYNEQFF.